Listed below are T cell receptor beta chains from one sample, sequenced in a study of STAT5B mutations in CD4+ large granular lymphocyte leukemia. The assay was immunoSEQ multiplex PCR, and TCRdb's table has in-frame clones only and misses some. The sample lists some 8,800 clones, about 79% occurring once. The sequencing input was PBMCs. The receptor set was obtained from a man aged 55 to 70 with CD4+ T-cell large granular lymphocyte leukemia. CDR3s include the opening cysteine and the closing phenylalanine or tryptophan. A D gene is named only where the DNA matches it firmly. The listing skips clone size in some rows; elsewhere it reads once, few, many or a size class.

cdr3_nt cdr3_aa v_call clone_size d_call j_call
TGTGCCATCGGAACTAGCGGGAGTCTTAGCACAGATACGCAGTATTTT CAIGTSGSLSTDTQYF TRBV10-3 - TRBD2 TRBJ2-3
TGTGCCAGCAGCTTAGGGCTAGCCTACGAGCAGTACTTC CASSLGLAYEQYF TRBV7-2 - - TRBJ2-7
TGTGCCAGCAGCGTAACTACTAGCGGTAACAATGAGCAGTTCTTC CASSVTTSGNNEQFF TRBV9 - TRBD2 TRBJ2-1
TGTGCCAGCAGCCAAACGAGGGGCGAGGGGACTGAAGCTTTCTTT CASSQTRGEGTEAFF TRBV5-4 - - TRBJ1-1
TGTGCCAGCAGTGAATGGCAGGGGACATCCTACGAGCAGTACTTC CASSEWQGTSYEQYF TRBV2 - - TRBJ2-7
TGTGCCAGCAGCTTAGAGGGCGGGAATCAGCCCCAGCATTTT CASSLEGGNQPQHF TRBV7-9 few - TRBJ1-5
TGTGCCAGCAGTTCCCTCACAACGGCCTATGGCTACACCTTC CASSSLTTAYGYTF TRBV6-1 - - TRBJ1-2
TGTGCCAGCAGCACCCGCAGGGAAGCCTACGAGCAGTACTTC CASSTRREAYEQYF TRBV11-1 - - TRBJ2-7
TGCGCCAGCAGCCAAGATCCGGGGAGCTCCTACGAGCAGTACTTC CASSQDPGSSYEQYF TRBV4-3 - - TRBJ2-7
TGTGCCAGCAGCTCCACATTGGGGTCTAACTATGGCTACACCTTC CASSSTLGSNYGYTF TRBV5-4 - - TRBJ1-2
TGTGCCAGCGTGCCGGGACAGGGGATTTACGAGCAGTACTTC CASVPGQGIYEQYF TRBV2 - TRBD1 TRBJ2-7
TGTGCCAGCAGTGCCTCAGGGGGAGGCTACGAGCAGTACTTC CASSASGGGYEQYF TRBV6-1 - - TRBJ2-7
TGTGCCAGCATTGACAGGGGGCGGGAGACCCAGTACTTC CASIDRGRETQYF TRBV28 - TRBD1 TRBJ2-5
TGTGCCAGCAGCCAAGATAATCGTCTGGGAGTGGGGAACTATGGCTACACCTTC CASSQDNRLGVGNYGYTF TRBV14 - - TRBJ1-2
TGTGCCAGCAGTTTGGGGGACAGGGAAGGTTATGGCTACACCTTC CASSLGDREGYGYTF TRBV28 - TRBD1 TRBJ1-2
TGTGCCAGCAGTTACGACAGGGCAGATGAAAAACTGTTTTTT CASSYDRADEKLFF TRBV6-5 - TRBD1 TRBJ1-4
TGTGCCAGCTCACCCAGGACTGAAAAACTGTTTTTT CASSPRTEKLFF TRBV18 - - TRBJ1-4
TGCGCCAGCAGCTTTTCAGGGGCTGCAACTAATGAAAAACTGTTTTTT CASSFSGAATNEKLFF TRBV5-1 - - TRBJ1-4
TGTGCCAGCAGCTTAGTCCTCGGAGGGAATGAAAAACTGTTTTTT CASSLVLGGNEKLFF TRBV7-9 - - TRBJ1-4